This T cell receptor beta chain was observed in a study of cytomegalovirus exposure and HLA in healthy donors (dated by TCRdb to 2017 to 2019). For the wider study: According to an earlier analysis of a few hundred of the donors, about 179 million T cells yielded 90 million to 130 million unique TCR beta sequences and more than 250 Gb of sequence data. Donor age, sex, ethnicity and CMV serostatus were compiled together with the repertoire data. All discovery cohort repertoires had been generated on a single sequencing platform. Roughly 310 gigabases of sequencing data and 70 million to 85 million unique TCR sequences were included in an early release covering 500 to 750 HLA-typed donors. The study profiled the T cell repertoires of hundreds of subjects by immunosequencing and related them to cytomegalovirus serostatus. The later analysis used no new phenotypic data to find candidate immune exposures, relying instead on TCR beta sequences and their occurrence across donors. On average, 235,054 unique TCR beta nucleotide sequences were sequenced per donor among a few hundred genotyped donors of the cohort, with about 17% of those sequences being non-productive. The study aimed to test whether signatures of past pathogen exposure could be identified by cataloging public T cell receptors. A separate validation cohort of over a hundred different subjects was used in addition to the approximately 670-subject first cohort. Class I and class II HLA loci were covered by the typing at four-digit resolution. Of the 398 genotyped donors, approximately 81% were placed in the genetic ancestry cluster associated with self-reported Caucasian donors. The number of donors typed differed by locus, with roughly 620-640 for A, B, C, DRB1 and DQB1, around 520 for DQA1, some 570 for DPA1, and around 460 for DPB1. Roughly 5 DR-DQ haplotypes were treated as single units for association and clustering because of strong linkage in the cohort. A later analysis re-analyzed previously published TCR beta repertoires from about 600 donors and added high-resolution HLA genotyping to study TCR occurrence patterns. A later genetic analysis took genome-wide SNP genotypes for about three fifths of the roughly 700 donors and used that subset as a discovery cohort. An earlier analysis of 587 of the donors used high-throughput TCR beta sequencing to judge whether each TCR beta V gene segment behaved as functional or pseudogenic. The study combined high-throughput TCR immunosequencing, statistical association of individual TCRs with disease status, and machine learning to predict cytomegalovirus infection status. What the study reported, not specific to this receptor: An earlier analysis of some 590 of the donors showed that most TCR beta V segments appeared in productive rearrangements either about 87% or about 30% of the time, which broadly matched IMGT annotations. When HLA alleles, especially DR and DQ, strongly co-occurred, attributing TCR associations to individual alleles was difficult. Linkage disequilibrium might explain the correlated functional status among segregating V segments, but an unknown experimental factor could not be ruled out. V-gene and J-gene trimming of TCR beta chains was associated with a missense DCLRE1C variant in a later genetic analysis, and the association was replicated in an independent cohort. Several of the top co-occurrence clusters appeared to be linked to parvovirus B19, influenza, CMV and Epstein-Barr virus, according to a later analysis. The study gave a list of roughly 150 TCR beta chains associated with cytomegalovirus. In vitro tests confirmed that a few of the cytomegalovirus-associated TCR beta chains recognize cytomegalovirus antigens. Compared with equally common non-associated chains, HLA-associated TCR beta chains in a later analysis were more clonally expanded and had lower generation probabilities. Across donors, most TCR sequences were observed very rarely, whereas some public TCRs were present in many individuals. Compared with the roughly 700-donor mean, donors in an Asian-associated ancestry cluster had fewer N-insertions in productive TCRs, according to a later genetic analysis. Most CMV-associated TCR beta chains appeared to be HLA-restricted in a later analysis, and the HLA associations seemed to be driven largely by CMV exposure. A later analysis found that TCR association rates varied across HLA loci, with DRB1 alleles showing the most associated TCRs and HLA-C alleles the fewest. Some IMGT-functional V segments, including TRBV6-2 and TRBV6-3, could not be told apart with the 87-base-pair reads, so those segments were excluded. The classifier was reported to diagnose cytomegalovirus status with high specificity and sensitivity in both the original and validation cohorts. The only immune exposure information available for the cohort was CMV serostatus. Presence/absence analyses assumed roughly uniform sequencing depth across donors, an assumption that may not hold. A further reported finding was that TCR beta sequences accurately predicted the HLA-A and HLA-B alleles for most subjects in the first cohort. A later analysis associated 16,951 TCR beta sequences with specific HLA alleles at a false discovery rate of 0.05. The sequencing pipeline was judged likely to have produced a cluster of highly shared sequence variants as a technical artifact. HLA typing was unavailable for some donors at each locus, so association tests used only the typed subset. In this cohort, only TCR beta chains were sequenced, and detectable features were limited by the absence of alpha or paired-chain data. The authors suggested that the approach could potentially be extended to other disease states and immunological phenotypes. Because counts were too low, some 16 rarely observed V segments, including chromosome 9 orphons, were excluded from the earlier analysis of 587 of the donors.

This clone has a handful of counts. There is no known antigen for this receptor. Base qualities are not at hand, and no much larger clone is one base apart. The cohort comprised hundreds of healthy bone marrow donors. At the time of sampling, all cohort members were nominally healthy, though unrecorded immune exposures were likely present. The donor was CMV seropositive and was included in the group of around 300 seropositive cohort members. Each donor provided a peripheral blood sample, and peripheral blood mononuclear cells were used for TCR beta sequencing. The Qiagen DNeasy Blood Extraction Kit was used to extract genomic DNA from the blood cell samples. Library method: the immunoSEQ multiplex PCR assay. For the multiplex PCR, a mixture combining 60 forward primers for TCR Vbeta segments and 13 reverse primers for TCR Jbeta segments was used. A multiplex PCR assay on genomic DNA amplified the CDR3 region of rearranged TCR beta genes. Amplified TCR beta libraries were sequenced as 87-base-pair reads on the Illumina HiSeq System. In the source study's methods: In a later analysis, some 80 million unique TCR beta chains were counted across the 650 to 750 repertoires, and roughly 11 million of these chains were shared by at least two donors. To remove PCR and sequencing errors, raw reads were error-corrected and collapsed into unique sequences using a nearest-neighbor algorithm that merged closely related sequences. Alignment of CDR3 sequences to IMGT reference sequences was used to assign V, D and J gene segments. For a sequence to be retained, at least a six-nucleotide match to both a V gene segment and a J gene segment was required. Rearrangements were called productive when the CDR3 lacked stop codons and stayed in frame with V and J; all others were non-productive. Following IMGT convention, CDR3 was defined as the stretch from the second conserved V-encoded cysteine to the conserved J-encoded phenylalanine. The earlier analysis of some 550 of the donors excluded any sequence lacking an unambiguous match to a single V gene segment. In an earlier analysis of 450 to 700 of the donors, V segments were called functional above 56.7% productive rearrangements and were called segregating when the between-donor standard deviation exceeded 5%. A statistical classification framework was developed to diagnose cytomegalovirus status using the catalog of TCR beta chain sequences. In a later analysis, TCR nucleotide sequences were compared against IMGT/GENE-DB human TR gene sequences so that V and J genes could be assigned. In a later analysis, CDR3 sequences and most-parsimonious VDJ recombination scenarios were assigned using the TCRdist pipeline. In a later analysis, each TCR beta chain was defined by its CDR3 amino acid sequence together with its V-gene family, and reads lacking a unique V-gene family were excluded. In a later analysis, some 600 highly shared, low-generation-probability nucleotide sequences were removed to address suspected cross-contamination and a sequencing artifact. For each public chain, a later analysis derived a clonal expansion index from normalized ranks of inferred template counts within each repertoire. In a later analysis, generation probabilities were computed using a VDJ recombination model fitted to out-of-frame rearrangements, and the results were checked against IGoR. Hypergeometric tests were used in a later analysis to score TCR-TCR, TCR-HLA and TCR-CMV co-occurrence, with a repertoire-size bias correction applied to the TCR pairs. A later analysis estimated false discovery rates by permuting HLA or CMV assignments 20 times. In a later analysis, co-occurring TCRs were grouped using DBSCAN, and TCRdist sequence similarity was added for clustering within HLA-allele-positive subsets. Repertoires with fewer than 30,000 or more than 120,000 public chains were left out of co-occurrence clustering, as were five repertoires with anomalous nucleotide sharing. Imported from immuneACCESS, the table was reduced by TCRdb to in-frame sequences with V and J called. These copies leave out some clones; in studies compared against another copy, an unresolved V gene accounts for under half, and the cause of the remainder is not known. V and J calls and clone size are as listed in that table; D and trimming were resolved from the DNA. This sample gives some 150,000 clones in total; approximately 79% of them show up just once. 6.5% to 8.5% of the sample is in the top ten clones.

Reading from cysteine to phenylalanine, the CDR3 counts 17 amino acids. Only the CDR3 part of the read is kept: 51 bases, read in frame from the first base. CDR1 and CDR2, looked up from the germline V gene, are MDHEN and SYDVKM. After removal of 5 bases from V and 5 bases from J, the junction retains 13 bases not matched to a gene. What was sequenced was PBMCs. The sequence joins TRBV28 to TRBJ1-5; 9 central bases correspond to TRBD1. This sequence was found in a woman between 35 and 50 years old in good health and CMV-seropositive. The nucleotides read TGTGCCAGCAGTGCGCACCGGGACAGGGTAAGAGATCAGCCCCAGCATTTT. The translation is CASSAHRDRVRDQPQHF.